These T cell receptor beta chains were read from a single sample in a study of shared clonotypes between healthy human individuals. Clones were read by immunoSEQ multiplex PCR, and TCRdb kept only the in-frame ones, dropping some. The table includes 2 million to 2.5 million clones, 85% to 95% detected once. The sample taken for sequencing was naive CD8+ T cells from PBMCs. All receptors derive from a man between 18 and 35 years old in good health. Some clones in this sample may be carry-over from other donors' samples. CDR3s include the opening cysteine and the closing phenylalanine or tryptophan. D genes are given only for firm matches. A row's size may be missing; if present it is once, few, many or a size class.

d_call: TRBD2; v_call: TRBV5-7; clone_size: .; j_call: TRBJ2-3; cdr3_aa: CASSLWLAGINTQYF; cdr3_nt: TGTGCCAGCAGCTTGTGGCTAGCGGGGATCAATACGCAGTATTTT
d_call: TRBD1; v_call: TRBV2; clone_size: .; j_call: TRBJ1-2; cdr3_aa: CASWLTGERGYTF; cdr3_nt: TGTGCCAGCTGGTTAACAGGGGAAAGAGGCTACACCTTC
d_call: TRBD1; v_call: TRBV11-2; clone_size: .; j_call: TRBJ2-6; cdr3_aa: CASSSRTGQGSGANVLTF; cdr3_nt: TGTGCCAGCAGCTCACGGACAGGCCAAGGCTCTGGGGCCAACGTCCTGACTTTC
d_call: TRBD2; v_call: TRBV27; clone_size: .; j_call: TRBJ2-2; cdr3_aa: CASREGLGATGELFF; cdr3_nt: TGTGCCAGCAGGGAGGGACTAGGTGCCACCGGGGAGCTGTTTTTT
d_call: .; v_call: TRBV28; clone_size: .; j_call: TRBJ1-1; cdr3_aa: CASSTEQGVNTEAFF; cdr3_nt: TGTGCCAGCAGTACTGAACAGGGCGTGAACACTGAAGCTTTCTTT
d_call: .; v_call: TRBV7-8; clone_size: .; j_call: TRBJ1-1; cdr3_aa: CASSQDTYTEAFF; cdr3_nt: TGTGCCAGCAGCCAGGACACGTACACTGAAGCTTTCTTT
d_call: .; v_call: TRBV28; clone_size: .; j_call: TRBJ1-1; cdr3_aa: CASSLGGIGITEAFF; cdr3_nt: TGTGCCAGCAGTTTAGGCGGGATTGGGATCACTGAAGCTTTCTTT
d_call: .; v_call: TRBV10-2; clone_size: .; j_call: TRBJ1-1; cdr3_aa: CASSEGRLGEAFF; cdr3_nt: TGCGCCAGCAGTGAGGGCCGGCTGGGCGAAGCTTTCTTT
d_call: .; v_call: TRBV28; clone_size: once; j_call: TRBJ2-7; cdr3_aa: CASSSGRAVYEQYF; cdr3_nt: TGTGCCAGCAGTTCGGGTAGGGCGGTCTACGAGCAGTACTTC
d_call: TRBD1; v_call: TRBV5-1; clone_size: once; j_call: TRBJ1-2; cdr3_aa: CASSGSGTGQNYGYTF; cdr3_nt: TGCGCCAGCAGCGGGAGTGGGACGGGACAGAACTATGGCTACACCTTC
d_call: TRBD1; v_call: TRBV9; clone_size: few; j_call: TRBJ2-3; cdr3_aa: CATNTGEITDTQYF; cdr3_nt: TGTGCCACCAACACAGGGGAGATCACAGATACGCAGTATTTT
d_call: .; v_call: TRBV6-5; clone_size: .; j_call: TRBJ2-5; cdr3_aa: CASSYPQETQYF; cdr3_nt: TGTGCCAGCAGTTACCCCCAAGAGACCCAGTACTTC
d_call: .; v_call: TRBV4-1; clone_size: once; j_call: TRBJ2-7; cdr3_aa: CASSQGDTSYEQYF; cdr3_nt: TGCGCCAGCAGCCAAGGGGACACATCCTACGAGCAGTACTTC
d_call: .; v_call: TRBV11-3; clone_size: .; j_call: TRBJ2-1; cdr3_aa: CASSLGGWSYNEQFF; cdr3_nt: TGTGCCAGCAGCTTAGGAGGGTGGTCCTACAATGAGCAGTTCTTC
d_call: TRBD1; v_call: TRBV5-1; clone_size: .; j_call: TRBJ2-1; cdr3_aa: CASSFPTGPGRYNEQFF; cdr3_nt: TGCGCCAGCAGCTTCCCGACAGGGCCGGGGAGATACAATGAGCAGTTCTTC
d_call: .; v_call: TRBV6-5; clone_size: once; j_call: TRBJ1-1; cdr3_aa: CASSYSHRSLAFF; cdr3_nt: TGTGCCAGCAGTTACTCGCATCGATCGTTAGCTTTCTTT
d_call: .; v_call: TRBV5-1; clone_size: .; j_call: TRBJ1-1; cdr3_aa: CASSLDGFQTPEAFF; cdr3_nt: TGCGCCAGCAGCTTGGACGGCTTCCAAACGCCTGAAGCTTTCTTT